This TCR beta chain came from a study of T cell responses to AZD1222 COVID-19 vaccine. Findings and limits, study-wide: Spike-specific TCR breadth and depth both grew after two AZD1222 doses. Unmutated variant regions are reportedly the target of nearly half of TCRs that are spike-specific. At 160-218 and 743-854, vaccine-associated CD4 TCRs were dominant, and they spanned spike. Donors, mostly white British, included more females; clonal diversity was possibly underestimated.

Trimming took off 11 bases at V and 2 bases at J, with 11 bases between the two ends. Germline assignment: CDR1 MNHEY and CDR2 SVGAGI. CDR3 length: 12 residues. Comments on this clone: The antigen remains unidentified.

Libraries were prepared by immunoSEQ multiplex PCR; TCRdb keeps only in-frame clonotypes and omits some of them. In the table there are about 140,000 clones, 75% to 90% of which are singletons. This sequence joins TRBV6-5 and TRBJ2-3; the D gene is possibly TRBD1 (5 bases). The source material was peripheral blood, sampled on day 0 of AZD1222 vaccination. The clonotype was recovered from an adult in good health. The CDR3 DNA follows: TGTGCCGGGGCTGTTCTCACAGATACGCAGTATTTT. This sequence encodes CAGAVLTDTQYF.